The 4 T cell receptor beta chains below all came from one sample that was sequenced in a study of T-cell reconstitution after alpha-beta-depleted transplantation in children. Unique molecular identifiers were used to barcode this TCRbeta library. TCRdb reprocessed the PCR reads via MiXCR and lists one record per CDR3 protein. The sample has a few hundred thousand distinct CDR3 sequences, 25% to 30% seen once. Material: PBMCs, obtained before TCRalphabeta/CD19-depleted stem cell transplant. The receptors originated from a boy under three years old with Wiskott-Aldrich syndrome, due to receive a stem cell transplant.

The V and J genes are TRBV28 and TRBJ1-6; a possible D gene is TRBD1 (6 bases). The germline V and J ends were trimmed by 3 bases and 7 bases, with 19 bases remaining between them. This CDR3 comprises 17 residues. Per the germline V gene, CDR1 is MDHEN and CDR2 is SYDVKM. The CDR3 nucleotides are TGTGCCAGCAGTTTTATCCAACAGGGTTTTAACAATTCACCCCTCCACTTT. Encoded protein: CASSFIQQGFNNSPLHF.

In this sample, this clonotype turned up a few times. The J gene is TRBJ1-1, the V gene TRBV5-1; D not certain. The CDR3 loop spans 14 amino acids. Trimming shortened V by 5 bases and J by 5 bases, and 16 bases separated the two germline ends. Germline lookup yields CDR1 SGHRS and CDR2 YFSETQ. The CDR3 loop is CASRMWSFRTEAFF. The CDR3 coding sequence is TGCGCCAGCAGAATGTGGTCTTTTAGGACTGAAGCTTTCTTT.

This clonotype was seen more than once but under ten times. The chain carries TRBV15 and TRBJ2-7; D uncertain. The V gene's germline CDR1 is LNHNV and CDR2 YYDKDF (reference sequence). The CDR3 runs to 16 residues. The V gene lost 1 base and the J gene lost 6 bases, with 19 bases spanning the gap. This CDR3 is CATSRGFLGDRGEQYF. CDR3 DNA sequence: TGTGCCACCAGCAGAGGGTTTTTAGGTGATAGAGGCGAGCAGTACTTC.

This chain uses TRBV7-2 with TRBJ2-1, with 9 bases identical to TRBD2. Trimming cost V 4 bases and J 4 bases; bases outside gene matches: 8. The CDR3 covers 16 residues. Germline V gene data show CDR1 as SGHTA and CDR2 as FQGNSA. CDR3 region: CASSSRASGTYNEQFF. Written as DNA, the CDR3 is TGTGCCAGCAGCTCCCGGGCTAGCGGGACATACAATGAGCAGTTCTTC.